A single T cell receptor (beta chain) is shown here with its context. Its antigen is unknown. The sample belongs to a study of cytomegalovirus exposure and HLA in healthy donors. Notes on the study in general: A later analysis linked a missense DCLRE1C variant to TCR beta V- and J-gene trimming. Rates of TCR association differed by HLA locus in a later analysis, with DRB1 highest and HLA-C lowest. The authors enumerated some 170 TCR beta chains as linked to cytomegalovirus. A previous analysis found most TCR beta V segments productive roughly 90% or roughly 30% of the time.

PCR involved 60 Vbeta and 13 Jbeta primers. Assay used: immunoSEQ multiplex PCR; TCRdb lists only in-frame clones, some missing. The sample has 200,000 to 250,000 clones, more than 85% seen once. CDR1 and CDR2 (germline): SGHRS, YFSETQ. V lost 4 bases, J lost 6 bases, and 13 bases lay in between. The CDR3 consists of 13 residues. Material for sequencing was PBMCs. The sequence was obtained from a woman aged 18-35 years in good health and CMV-seronegative. The V gene is TRBV5-1, the J gene TRBJ1-2, with D perhaps matching TRBD1 (6 bases). The CDR3 DNA reads as TGCGCCAGCAGCCCACAGGGAACGGATGGCTACACCTTC. Amino acids: CASSPQGTDGYTF.